This TCR beta chain was identified during a study of shared clonotypes between healthy human individuals. CD8 cells classed as naive were CD45RO-negative and positively selected for CCR7, excluding terminally differentiated effector memory CD45RA+ cells. Produced via immunoSEQ multiplex PCR; TCRdb's table is partial and in-frame only. The table shows about 680,000 clones, with approximately 90% occurring only once. CDR1 and CDR2 from the germline V gene are SQVTM and ANQGSEA. The V gene lost 4 bases and the J gene lost 4 bases, with 14 bases spanning the gap. The CDR3 totals 13 residues. Sequenced sample: naive CD8+ T cells sorted from blood. V gene TRBV29-1 combines with J gene TRBJ2-7; tentative D call: TRBD1 (6 bases). The receptor was derived from a man younger than 45 in good health. CDR3 DNA: TGCAGCGTTGCCTCGACAGGTTCATACGAGCAGTACTTC. Translated: CSVASTGSYEQYF.